This is a list of T cell receptor beta chains from one sample in a study of control samples from healthy donors and cancer patients. Libraries were prepared by immunoSEQ multiplex PCR; TCRdb keeps only in-frame clonotypes and omits some of them. The table records approximately 130,000 clones, about nine tenths of them present only once. The sequencing input was blood. These receptors were collected from a man aged 40-50 years in good health. CDR3s include the opening cysteine and the closing phenylalanine or tryptophan. D genes are given only for firm matches. For some rows the clone size is stated as once, few or many, or as a class when expanded; others skip it.

clone_size: -
v_call: TRBV7-9
d_call: TRBD2
j_call: TRBJ2-7
cdr3_aa: CASSPHGAGALWEQYF
cdr3_nt: TGTGCCAGCAGCCCCCACGGAGCGGGGGCCCTCTGGGAGCAGTACTTC

clone_size: -
v_call: TRBV28
d_call: -
j_call: TRBJ2-7
cdr3_aa: CASSLSRQGSYEQYF
cdr3_nt: TGTGCCAGCAGTTTATCCCGGCAGGGTTCCTACGAGCAGTACTTC

clone_size: -
v_call: TRBV7-9
d_call: -
j_call: TRBJ1-2
cdr3_aa: CASSRDGSGIKNGYTF
cdr3_nt: TGTGCCAGCAGCCGGGATGGGTCAGGGATAAAGAACGGCTACACCTTC

clone_size: -
v_call: TRBV7-9
d_call: -
j_call: TRBJ1-1
cdr3_aa: CASSLDRVNTEAFF
cdr3_nt: TGTGCCAGCAGCTTAGACAGGGTGAACACTGAAGCTTTCTTT

clone_size: -
v_call: TRBV19
d_call: TRBD1
j_call: TRBJ1-2
cdr3_aa: CASSVLGTGKNYGYTF
cdr3_nt: TGTGCCAGTAGTGTCTTAGGGACAGGAAAGAACTATGGCTACACCTTC

clone_size: -
v_call: TRBV24-1
d_call: -
j_call: TRBJ1-5
cdr3_aa: CATSGGGEYSNQPQHF
cdr3_nt: TGTGCCACCAGTGGCGGGGGCGAATATAGCAATCAGCCCCAGCATTTT

clone_size: -
v_call: TRBV18
d_call: TRBD1
j_call: TRBJ1-1
cdr3_aa: CASSPNPPTGVSEAFF
cdr3_nt: TGTGCCAGCTCACCAAATCCACCGACAGGGGTCTCTGAAGCTTTCTTT

clone_size: -
v_call: TRBV25-1
d_call: TRBD1
j_call: TRBJ2-5
cdr3_aa: CASTEAGTDQQETQYF
cdr3_nt: TGTGCCAGCACGGAGGCCGGGACAGATCAACAAGAGACCCAGTACTTC

clone_size: -
v_call: TRBV12-3/TRBV12-4
d_call: -
j_call: TRBJ1-1
cdr3_aa: CASSLSAEAFF
cdr3_nt: TGTGCCAGCAGTTTGAGTGCTGAAGCTTTCTTT

clone_size: -
v_call: TRBV25-1
d_call: TRBD1
j_call: TRBJ2-4
cdr3_aa: CASSAQGAKNIQYF
cdr3_nt: TGTGCCAGCAGTGCACAGGGGGCCAAAAACATTCAGTACTTC

clone_size: -
v_call: TRBV7-9
d_call: -
j_call: TRBJ1-1
cdr3_aa: CASSPLVSNTEAFF
cdr3_nt: TGTGCCAGCAGCCCCCTTGTTTCCAACACTGAAGCTTTCTTT

clone_size: -
v_call: TRBV2
d_call: -
j_call: TRBJ2-7
cdr3_aa: CASGGGYEQYF
cdr3_nt: TGTGCCAGCGGTGGCGGCTACGAGCAGTACTTC

clone_size: -
v_call: TRBV19
d_call: -
j_call: TRBJ2-3
cdr3_aa: CASSIADTQYF
cdr3_nt: TGTGCCAGTAGTATAGCAGATACGCAGTATTTT

clone_size: -
v_call: TRBV11-3
d_call: TRBD1
j_call: TRBJ1-6
cdr3_aa: CASSTGTANSPLHF
cdr3_nt: TGTGCCAGCAGCACCGGGACAGCTAATTCACCCCTCCACTTT

clone_size: -
v_call: TRBV19
d_call: -
j_call: TRBJ1-4
cdr3_aa: CASSMGIRNEKLFF
cdr3_nt: TGTGCCAGTAGTATGGGCATTCGCAACGAAAAACTGTTTTTT

clone_size: -
v_call: TRBV19
d_call: TRBD1
j_call: TRBJ1-2
cdr3_aa: CASSKQPGQSNYGYTF
cdr3_nt: TGTGCCAGTAGTAAACAACCGGGACAGAGTAACTATGGCTACACCTTC

clone_size: -
v_call: TRBV14
d_call: -
j_call: TRBJ1-5
cdr3_aa: CASSPQQGSYSNQPQHF
cdr3_nt: TGTGCCAGCAGCCCGCAACAGGGATCATATAGCAATCAGCCCCAGCATTTT

clone_size: -
v_call: TRBV24-1
d_call: -
j_call: TRBJ1-4
cdr3_aa: CATSDSRDSGRPHEKLFF
cdr3_nt: TGTGCCACCAGTGATTCCCGGGACTCAGGGCGGCCTCATGAAAAACTGTTTTTT

clone_size: -
v_call: TRBV6-1
d_call: -
j_call: TRBJ1-2
cdr3_aa: CASSEPHRVNYGYTF
cdr3_nt: TGTGCCAGCAGTGAACCCCACAGGGTAAACTATGGCTACACCTTC

clone_size: -
v_call: TRBV24-1
d_call: -
j_call: TRBJ2-7
cdr3_aa: CATSDPVGLYEQYF
cdr3_nt: TGTGCCACCAGTGATCCGGTCGGCCTCTACGAGCAGTACTTC

clone_size: few
v_call: TRBV7-2
d_call: TRBD1
j_call: TRBJ2-7
cdr3_aa: CASSGRTGNEQYF
cdr3_nt: TGTGCCAGCAGCGGCAGGACAGGGAACGAGCAGTACTTC

clone_size: -
v_call: TRBV4-1
d_call: TRBD1
j_call: TRBJ1-5
cdr3_aa: CASSLADRGENSNQPQHF
cdr3_nt: TGCGCCAGCAGCCTAGCGGACAGGGGCGAGAATAGCAATCAGCCCCAGCATTTT

clone_size: -
v_call: TRBV12-5
d_call: -
j_call: TRBJ2-3
cdr3_aa: CASGSRSDTQYF
cdr3_nt: TGTGCTAGTGGTTCCCGGTCGGATACGCAGTATTTT

clone_size: -
v_call: TRBV7-8
d_call: -
j_call: TRBJ2-7
cdr3_aa: CASSLVSSPYEEQYF
cdr3_nt: TGTGCCAGCAGCTTAGTATCTAGCCCCTACGAAGAGCAGTACTTC

clone_size: once
v_call: TRBV5-1
d_call: TRBD2
j_call: TRBJ2-1
cdr3_aa: CASSTGTSGELLYNEQFF
cdr3_nt: TGCGCCAGCAGCACCGGGACTAGCGGGGAGTTGCTATACAATGAGCAGTTCTTC

clone_size: -
v_call: TRBV5-4
d_call: -
j_call: TRBJ2-3
cdr3_aa: CASSLGGLNTDTQYF
cdr3_nt: TGTGCCAGCAGCTTGGGAGGACTGAACACAGATACGCAGTATTTT

clone_size: -
v_call: TRBV10-2
d_call: -
j_call: TRBJ2-3
cdr3_aa: CATYQGPDTQYF
cdr3_nt: TGCGCCACATACCAGGGGCCAGATACGCAGTATTTT

clone_size: -
v_call: TRBV12-5
d_call: -
j_call: TRBJ2-7
cdr3_aa: CASGLVLGVGQRSNEQYF
cdr3_nt: TGTGCTAGTGGTTTGGTACTTGGCGTAGGGCAGCGTTCCAACGAGCAGTACTTC

clone_size: -
v_call: TRBV19
d_call: TRBD1
j_call: TRBJ2-3
cdr3_aa: CASTSDRVTDTQYF
cdr3_nt: TGTGCCAGTACCTCCGACAGGGTCACAGATACGCAGTATTTT

clone_size: -
v_call: TRBV19
d_call: -
j_call: TRBJ2-1
cdr3_aa: CASSMLSSYNEQFF
cdr3_nt: TGTGCCAGTAGTATGTTGAGCTCCTACAATGAGCAGTTCTTC

clone_size: -
v_call: TRBV21-1
d_call: -
j_call: TRBJ2-2
cdr3_aa: CASSKGLAGVRAGELFF
cdr3_nt: TGTGCCAGCAGCAAAGGACTAGCGGGGGTGCGGGCCGGGGAGCTGTTTTTT

clone_size: once
v_call: TRBV6-5
d_call: TRBD1
j_call: TRBJ2-5
cdr3_aa: CASSPGQGLETQYF
cdr3_nt: TGTGCCAGCAGCCCGGGACAGGGTCTAGAGACCCAGTACTTC

clone_size: once
v_call: TRBV6-1
d_call: -
j_call: TRBJ1-1
cdr3_aa: CASSEPLNTEAFF
cdr3_nt: TGTGCCAGCAGTGAGCCGTTAAACACTGAAGCTTTCTTT

clone_size: -
v_call: TRBV10-3
d_call: -
j_call: TRBJ1-5
cdr3_aa: CAINREPNQPQHF
cdr3_nt: TGTGCCATCAATCGGGAGCCCAATCAGCCCCAGCATTTT

clone_size: -
v_call: TRBV11-3
d_call: -
j_call: TRBJ1-2
cdr3_aa: CASSSSSASGGYTF
cdr3_nt: TGTGCCAGCTCCTCAAGTTCGGCCTCAGGGGGCTACACCTTC

clone_size: -
v_call: TRBV29-1
d_call: TRBD1
j_call: TRBJ1-4
cdr3_aa: CSVAAGGVTNEKLFF
cdr3_nt: TGCAGCGTTGCGGCAGGGGGGGTAACTAATGAAAAACTGTTTTTT

clone_size: few
v_call: TRBV25-1
d_call: TRBD1
j_call: TRBJ2-7
cdr3_aa: CASSESGQGSYEQYF
cdr3_nt: TGTGCCAGCAGTGAATCGGGACAGGGGTCCTACGAGCAGTACTTC

clone_size: few
v_call: TRBV29-1
d_call: -
j_call: TRBJ1-5
cdr3_aa: CSAKRDGNQPQHF
cdr3_nt: TGCAGCGCTAAAAGGGATGGCAATCAGCCCCAGCATTTT

clone_size: once
v_call: TRBV12-5
d_call: -
j_call: TRBJ1-1
cdr3_aa: CASGLVRVGEAFF
cdr3_nt: TGTGCTAGTGGTTTGGTAAGGGTAGGGGAAGCTTTCTTT

clone_size: -
v_call: TRBV5-6
d_call: TRBD1
j_call: TRBJ1-4
cdr3_aa: CASSWQGQRGEKLFF
cdr3_nt: TGTGCCAGCAGCTGGCAGGGACAGAGAGGTGAAAAACTGTTTTTT

clone_size: -
v_call: TRBV10-1
d_call: -
j_call: TRBJ2-1
cdr3_aa: CASSEPGGEAGEQFF
cdr3_nt: TGCGCCAGCAGTGAGCCCGGAGGGGAAGCTGGTGAGCAGTTCTTC

clone_size: -
v_call: TRBV5-6
d_call: TRBD1
j_call: TRBJ1-2
cdr3_aa: CASSLGDRGPRFGYTF
cdr3_nt: TGTGCCAGCAGCTTAGGTGACAGGGGTCCGCGGTTTGGCTACACCTTC

clone_size: -
v_call: TRBV27
d_call: -
j_call: TRBJ1-2
cdr3_aa: CASTPTSGSIYGYTF
cdr3_nt: TGTGCCAGCACCCCAACCTCGGGCAGCATCTATGGCTACACCTTC

clone_size: -
v_call: TRBV6-2/TRBV6-3
d_call: -
j_call: TRBJ2-7
cdr3_aa: CASSYRAGRPYEQYF
cdr3_nt: TGTGCCAGCAGTTACCGTGCGGGACGACCCTACGAGCAGTACTTC

clone_size: once
v_call: TRBV5-6
d_call: -
j_call: TRBJ1-3
cdr3_aa: CASSLAREDPGSTIYF
cdr3_nt: TGTGCCAGCAGCTTGGCTAGGGAAGATCCTGGAAGCACCATATATTTT

clone_size: -
v_call: TRBV7-3
d_call: -
j_call: TRBJ1-1
cdr3_aa: CASSLQAMNTEAFF
cdr3_nt: TGTGCCAGCAGCTTACAGGCTATGAACACTGAAGCTTTCTTT

clone_size: -
v_call: TRBV6-5
d_call: TRBD1
j_call: TRBJ1-1
cdr3_aa: CAGRGQGYTEAFF
cdr3_nt: TGTGCCGGCCGGGGACAGGGTTACACTGAAGCTTTCTTT

clone_size: -
v_call: TRBV6-6
d_call: TRBD2
j_call: TRBJ2-1
cdr3_aa: CACDGGGMNEQFF
cdr3_nt: TGTGCCTGCGACGGGGGGGGGATGAATGAGCAGTTCTTC

clone_size: -
v_call: TRBV7-9
d_call: TRBD1
j_call: TRBJ1-2
cdr3_aa: CASSLDQGAVYGYTF
cdr3_nt: TGTGCCAGCAGCTTAGACCAGGGGGCGGTATATGGCTACACCTTC

clone_size: -
v_call: TRBV6-6
d_call: -
j_call: TRBJ2-2
cdr3_aa: CASSYSTGPNTGELFF
cdr3_nt: TGTGCCAGCAGTTACTCGACAGGCCCCAACACCGGGGAGCTGTTTTTT